This passage covers 23 T cell receptor beta chains from one sample sequenced in a study of CD8+CD57+ T cells in acquired aplastic anemia. Profiles of TCR beta VDJ and CDR3 were generated from a genomic DNA template. TCRdb passed the reads through MiXCR, listing each CDR3 protein once. Of around 150,000 distinct CDR3 sequences listed, around 52% are singletons. Patients chosen for sequencing had shown CD8+CD57+ cell expansion by flow cytometry. Sequencing was carried out using sorted CD4+, CD8+, or CD8+CD57+ T cells (not recorded which) from PBMCs. Receptors were obtained from a human donor with aplastic anemia.

A remark on this clonotype: This could be a read error, since a much larger clone is one nucleotide away. The chain carries TRBV10-3 and TRBJ1-5; TRBD1 aligns across 7 bases. CDR1 and CDR2 (germline): ENHRY, SYGVKD. This CDR3 region has 13 residues. Losses at the gene ends were 6 bases for V and 6 bases for J; bases not matched to a gene: 5. For the CDR3, the DNA is TGTGCCATCAGGACAGGGCAGGGTCAGCCCCAGCATTTT. Its translation is CAIRTGQGQPQHF.

This clonotype was seen repeatedly, ten times or more. J is TRBJ1-2 and V is TRBV6-5; D is unresolved. Between the trimmed V and J ends, which lost 0 bases and 0 bases, there was a span of 8 bases. Germline assignment: CDR1 MNHEY and CDR2 SVGAGI. The CDR3 is 15 residues long. The chain's CDR3 is CASSYSSLTNYGYTF. The DNA of the CDR3 is TGTGCCAGCAGTTACTCGAGTCTCACTAACTATGGCTACACCTTC.

The chain links TRBV2 to TRBJ1-2, with D possibly matching TRBD1 (5 bases). The V and J ends lost 7 bases and 5 bases respectively, with 14 bases between them. The CDR3 runs 13 residues. Germline V gene lookup returns CDR1 SNHLY and CDR2 FYNNEI. CDR3: CASMNMGLYGYTF. Here the CDR3 DNA reads TGTGCCAGCATGAATATGGGACTGTATGGCTACACCTTC. The full variable domain, completed using reference TRBV2 and TRBJ1-2, is EPEVTQTPSHQVTQMGQEVILRCVPISNHLYFYWYRQILGQKVEFLVSFYNNEISEKSEIFDDQFSVERPDGSNFTLKIRSTKLEDSAMYFCASMNMGLYGYTFGSGTRLTVV.

A single count supports this clonotype. The chain couples TRBV20-1 to TRBJ1-6; tentatively, D is TRBD1 (5 bases). In germline, CDR1 is DFQATT, CDR2 SNEGSKA (reference sequence). The CDR3 spans 16 residues. Trimming cost V 4 bases and J 5 bases, with 18 bases left between them. Here the CDR3 reads CSAKKTDIGNNSPLHF. The CDR3 coding sequence is TGCAGTGCTAAAAAAACGGACATCGGAAATAATTCACCCCTCCACTTT.

This chain links TRBV2 with TRBJ1-2, with 12 nucleotides matching TRBD1. The CDR3 covers 16 residues. V shed 4 bases, J shed 6 bases, and the junction held 9 bases outside the gene matches. CDR1 is SNHLY, CDR2 FYNNEI, per germline. The CDR3 region has the DNA TGTGCCAGCAGTGGGGGACAGGGGGCGCACAGGGATGGCTACACCTTC. Its translation is CASSGGQGAHRDGYTF.

The J gene is TRBJ2-7, the V gene TRBV25-1; TRBD1 matches at 7 bases. The CDR3 is made up of 13 amino acids. Losses at the gene ends were 6 bases for V and 1 base for J; bases not matched to a gene: 3. Germline V lookup: CDR1 MGHDK, CDR2 SYGVNS. CDR3 protein: CASRWTGSYEQYF. The CDR3 DNA follows: TGTGCCAGCAGGTGGACAGGATCCTACGAGCAGTACTTC.

The chain joins TRBV4-2 to TRBJ2-7; the match to TRBD2 covers 10 bases. The V segment lost 2 bases and the J segment 2 bases; nucleotides outside the gene matches: 6. This CDR3 is 16 amino acids long. The germline V gene encodes CDR1 LGHNA and CDR2 YNFKEQ. The CDR3 DNA reads as TGTGCCAGCAGCCAATTCCCCGGGACTAGCGCCTACGAGCAGTACTTC. Its protein is CASSQFPGTSAYEQYF.

The chain couples TRBV19 to TRBJ2-3; TRBD2 might be the D (6 bases). The length of the CDR3 is 14 residues. The V gene lost 3 bases and the J gene lost 0 bases, with 7 bases spanning the gap. Germline CDR1 is LNHDA and CDR2 is SQIVND (reference sequence). Here the CDR3 reads CASSMSGSTDTQYF. CDR3 DNA: TGTGCCAGTAGTATGAGCGGGAGCACAGATACGCAGTATTTT.

This clonotype was seen ten or more times. The J gene is TRBJ2-1, the V gene TRBV7-2; a weak D match, TRBD2 (7 bases). Between the trimmed V and J ends, which lost 1 base and 7 bases, there was a span of 11 bases. The CDR3 sequence is 14 residues long. Per germline, CDR1 SGHTA and CDR2 FQGNSA. CDR3 coding DNA: TGTGCCAGCAGCTTAGTAGGGGGGGGGAATGAGCAGTTCTTC. Translating it yields CASSLVGGGNEQFF.

The chain couples TRBV13 to TRBJ2-1; the match to TRBD2 covers 7 bases. The CDR3 length is 15 residues. J was trimmed by 3 bases and V by 6 bases; bases with no gene match: 8. Germline V gene sequence: CDR1 PRHDT, CDR2 FYEKMQ (reference sequence). DNA of the CDR3: TGTGCCAGCAGTCGCGGGGGTCCTGGCTACAATGAGCAGTTCTTC. It encodes CASSRGGPGYNEQFF.

V is TRBV19 and J is TRBJ2-5; the D is unclear. The V end was cut by 2 bases, the J end by 5 bases, with 12 bases between. The germline gives CDR1 LNHDA, CDR2 SQIVND (reference sequence). This CDR3 spans 14 amino acids. CDR3 sequence: CASSIYGLRETQYF. CDR3 sequence (DNA): TGTGCCAGTAGTATATACGGGCTGAGGGAGACCCAGTACTTC.

The chain links TRBV7-1 to TRBJ2-5; 12 bases are a match to TRBD2. TRBV7-1 is an ORF for which the function is uncertain. V shed 4 bases, J shed 2 bases, and the junction held 5 bases outside the gene matches. The CDR3 runs to 16 residues. CDR3 sequence (DNA): TGTGCCAGCAGCTTAGTGACTAGCGGGGGTCAAGAGACCCAGTACTTC. Translation gives CASSLVTSGGQETQYF.

This clonotype was seen repeatedly, ten times or more. V usage is TRBV5-1 and J usage is TRBJ1-1; 9 nucleotides line up with TRBD1. Germline V gene data show CDR1 as SGHRS and CDR2 as YFSETQ. Trimming took 3 bases from V and 4 from J; bases not matched to a gene: 7. This CDR3 is 15 amino acids long. CDR3: CASSWTGQGPTEAFF. CDR3 sequence (DNA): TGCGCCAGCAGCTGGACGGGACAGGGTCCCACTGAAGCTTTCTTT.

With respect to this clonotype: A much larger clone lies one base from this, so it may be a read error. The chain carries TRBV13 and TRBJ2-5; 8 bases match TRBD2. J gave up 1 base and V 5 bases, and 6 bases lay outside the gene matches. Germline assignment: CDR1 PRHDT and CDR2 FYEKMQ (reference sequence). The CDR3 totals 15 residues. The CDR3 sequence: CASSPTGGAQETQYF. In DNA, the CDR3 is TGTGCCAGCAGCCCTACGGGGGGGGCCCAAGAGACCCAGTACTTC.

J is TRBJ1-2 and V is TRBV6-2 or TRBV6-3, with no clear D. Germline V gene sequence: CDR1 MNHEY, CDR2 SVGEGT. Trimming cost V 0 bases and J 4 bases, with 12 bases left between them. The CDR3 sequence is 15 residues long. For the CDR3, the DNA is TGTGCCAGCAGTTACTCTCTGCCGACCCTCTATGGCTACACCTTC. Translated: CASSYSLPTLYGYTF.

CDR3 in amino acids: CATSARDSGRDTGTQYF. In DNA form, the CDR3 reads TGTGCCACCAGTGCTAGAGACAGCGGGAGGGATACAGGGACCCAGTACTTC. The chain carries TRBV24-1 and TRBJ2-5; 10 nucleotides align to TRBD2. Germline V CDR1 and CDR2: KGHDR, SFDVKD. Losses at the gene ends were 5 bases for V and 7 bases for J; bases not matched to a gene: 15. The CDR3 length is 17 residues.

The gene calls are TRBV2 and TRBJ1-2; D is undetermined. Germline CDR1 reads SNHLY; CDR2 reads FYNNEI. V shed 9 bases and J shed 3 bases, with 11 bases lying between them. The CDR3 loop spans 12 amino acids. CDR3 DNA sequence: TGTGCCAGTCTGACGGTGGACTATGGCTACACCTTC. Translation: CASLTVDYGYTF. The whole variable domain, remainder taken from reference TRBV2 and TRBJ1-2, is EPEVTQTPSHQVTQMGQEVILRCVPISNHLYFYWYRQILGQKVEFLVSFYNNEISEKSEIFDDQFSVERPDGSNFTLKIRSTKLEDSAMYFCASLTVDYGYTFGSGTRLTVV.

This clonotype was detected many times. The V gene is TRBV12-3 or TRBV12-4, the J gene TRBJ2-3; TRBD2 matches 14 bases. V gave up 1 base and J gave up 5 bases; unmatched junction bases: 2. CDR3 length equals 16 residues. The CDR3 DNA reads TGTGCCAGCAGTTTAGGGACTAGCGGGAGGAGAGATACGCAGTATTTT. As protein: CASSLGTSGRRDTQYF.

The chain couples TRBV20-1 to TRBJ1-1; D uncertain. The CDR3 spans 13 residues. V gave up 3 bases and J gave up 1 base, with 9 bases separating them. Germline CDR1 reads DFQATT; CDR2 reads SNEGSKA (reference sequence). The CDR3 sequence is CSASRGRNTEAFF. CDR3 nucleotides: TGCAGTGCTAGTCGTGGGAGGAACACTGAAGCTTTCTTT.

The table lists this clonotype with many counts. The V and J genes are TRBV7-2 and TRBJ2-7; D not resolved. Germline V lookup: CDR1 SGHTA, CDR2 FQGNSA. V dropped 2 bases and J dropped 1 base, with 6 bases sitting between them. CDR3 length: 13 amino acids. In DNA, the CDR3 is TGTGCCAGCAGCTTACGGGCGTCCTACGAGCAGTACTTC. It translates to CASSLRASYEQYF.

This clonotype was seen ten or more times. The chain has TRBV27 and TRBJ2-5; D might be TRBD1 or TRBD2, each matching 6 bases. The CDR3 spans 11 residues. Germline V gene data show CDR1 as MNHEY and CDR2 as SMNVEV (reference sequence). The germline V and J ends were trimmed by 9 bases and 9 bases, with 14 bases remaining between them. CDR3: CASGGHGAQYF. The CDR3 nucleotides are TGTGCCAGTGGGGGGCATGGGGCCCAGTACTTC.

This sequence joins TRBV12-3 or TRBV12-4 and TRBJ2-3; tentative D call: TRBD1 (6 bases). The CDR3 is made up of 15 amino acids. The germline V and J ends were trimmed by 3 bases and 4 bases, with 14 bases remaining between them. As DNA, the CDR3 is TGTGCCAGCAGTTTGTTGGCAGGGGAGCCAGATACGCAGTATTTT. Translating it yields CASSLLAGEPDTQYF.

This clonotype was recorded many times. J is TRBJ2-1 and V is TRBV19, with D perhaps TRBD2 (6 bases). Trimming cost V 8 bases and J 2 bases, with 16 bases left between them. This CDR3 has 15 amino acids. Looked up from germline, CDR1 is LNHDA and CDR2 is SQIVND (reference sequence). CDR3 region: CASPLGGVPYNEQFF. CDR3 DNA: TGTGCCAGTCCACTTGGCGGGGTCCCCTACAATGAGCAGTTCTTC.